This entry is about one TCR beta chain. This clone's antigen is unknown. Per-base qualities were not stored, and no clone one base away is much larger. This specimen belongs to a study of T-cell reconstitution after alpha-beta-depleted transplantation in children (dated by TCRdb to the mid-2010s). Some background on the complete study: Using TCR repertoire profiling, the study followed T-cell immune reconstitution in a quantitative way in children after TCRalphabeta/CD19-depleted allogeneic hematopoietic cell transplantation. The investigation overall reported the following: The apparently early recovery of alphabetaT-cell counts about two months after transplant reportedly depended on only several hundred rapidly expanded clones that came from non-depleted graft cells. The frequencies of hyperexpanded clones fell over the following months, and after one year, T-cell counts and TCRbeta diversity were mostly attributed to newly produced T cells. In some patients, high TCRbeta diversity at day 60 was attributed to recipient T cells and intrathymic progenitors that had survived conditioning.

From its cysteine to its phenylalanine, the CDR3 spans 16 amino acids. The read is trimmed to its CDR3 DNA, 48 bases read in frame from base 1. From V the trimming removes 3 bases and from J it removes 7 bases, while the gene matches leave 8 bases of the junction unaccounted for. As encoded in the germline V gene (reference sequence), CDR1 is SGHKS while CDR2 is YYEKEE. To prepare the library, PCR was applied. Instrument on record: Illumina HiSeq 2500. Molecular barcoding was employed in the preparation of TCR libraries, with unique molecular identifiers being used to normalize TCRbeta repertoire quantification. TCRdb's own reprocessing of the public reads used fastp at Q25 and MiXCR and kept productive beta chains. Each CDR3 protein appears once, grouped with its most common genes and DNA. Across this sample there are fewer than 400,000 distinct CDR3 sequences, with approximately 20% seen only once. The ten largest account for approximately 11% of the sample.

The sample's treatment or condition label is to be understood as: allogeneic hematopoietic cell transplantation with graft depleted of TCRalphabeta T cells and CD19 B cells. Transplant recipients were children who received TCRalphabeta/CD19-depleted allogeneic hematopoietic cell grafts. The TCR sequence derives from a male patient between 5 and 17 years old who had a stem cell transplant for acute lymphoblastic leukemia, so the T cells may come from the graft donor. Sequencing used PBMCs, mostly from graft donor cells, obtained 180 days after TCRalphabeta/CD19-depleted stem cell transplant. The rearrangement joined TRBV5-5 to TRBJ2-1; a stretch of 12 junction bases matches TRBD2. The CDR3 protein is CASSSQPTSGSNEQFF. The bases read TGTGCCAGCAGCTCTCAGCCGACTAGCGGGAGTAATGAGCAGTTCTTC.